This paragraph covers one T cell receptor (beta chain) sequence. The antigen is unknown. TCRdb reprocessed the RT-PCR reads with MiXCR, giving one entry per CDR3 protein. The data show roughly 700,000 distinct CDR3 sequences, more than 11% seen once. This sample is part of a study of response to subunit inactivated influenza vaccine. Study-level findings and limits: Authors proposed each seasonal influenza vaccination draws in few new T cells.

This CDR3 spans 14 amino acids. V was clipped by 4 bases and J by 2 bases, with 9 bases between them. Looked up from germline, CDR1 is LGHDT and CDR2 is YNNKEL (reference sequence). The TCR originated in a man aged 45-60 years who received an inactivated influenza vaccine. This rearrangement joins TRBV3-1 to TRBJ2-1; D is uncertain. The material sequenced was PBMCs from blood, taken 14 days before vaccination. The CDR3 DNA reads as TGTGCCAGCAGCCCACCCCCTACCTACAATGAGCAGTTCTTC. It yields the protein CASSPPPTYNEQFF.